The 17 T cell receptor beta chains given below trace back to one sample, sequenced in a study of cytomegalovirus exposure and HLA in healthy donors. The primer mix had 60 Vbeta and 13 Jbeta primers. Measured with immunoSEQ multiplex PCR; TCRdb has only the in-frame clones, and not every one. The sample yields some 160,000 clones, over 60% seen once. The sequenced sample consisted of PBMCs. The source is a woman between 40 and 50 years old in good health and CMV-seronegative.

The CDR3 DNA reads as TGTGCCAGCAGCTTAGACGATCCGGGACACACCAATGAGCAGTTCTTC. The encoded protein is CASSLDDPGHTNEQFF. The chain joins TRBV11-3 to TRBJ2-1, with D possibly TRBD1 on 6 matching bases. CDR1 is SGHNT and CDR2 is YENEEA in the germline V gene. Trimming removed 0 bases at V and 6 bases at J, with 15 bases between. The CDR3 spans 16 residues.

This chain links TRBV20-1 with TRBJ2-2; D ambiguous. Trimming cost V 0 bases and J 9 bases, with 5 bases left between them. The CDR3 is made up of 11 amino acids. The germline V gene encodes CDR1 DFQATT and CDR2 SNEGSKA (reference sequence). As DNA, the CDR3 is TGCAGTGCTAGAGAGGGCAGGGAGCTGTTTTTT. Protein sequence: CSAREGRELFF.

This clone occurred once. At the DNA level, this CDR3 is encoded by other sequences in the same sample as well. The genes are TRBV29-1 and TRBJ1-1, with TRBD1 matching over 9 bases. The CDR3 runs to 14 residues. With V trimmed by 7 bases and J by 5 bases, 11 bases remained unmatched. Germline V gene lookup returns CDR1 SQVTM and CDR2 ANQGSEA. CDR3 DNA sequence: TGCAGCGCCTGGATGACAGGGGGTCGGACTGAAGCTTTCTTT. Encoded protein: CSAWMTGGRTEAFF.

V and J are TRBV2 and TRBJ1-4; the match to TRBD1 covers 8 bases. The CDR3 covers 13 residues. The junction had 6 bases not matched to a gene; V was cut back by 11 bases and J by 4 bases. The V gene's germline CDR1 is SNHLY and CDR2 FYNNEI. The CDR3 DNA reads TGTGCCGGGGGGACAGGACGTAATGAAAAACTGTTTTTT. It is translated as CAGGTGRNEKLFF. The full variable domain, in which reference TRBV2 and TRBJ1-4 provide the parts outside the CDR3, is EPEVTQTPSHQVTQMGQEVILRCVPISNHLYFYWYRQILGQKVEFLVSFYNNEISEKSEIFDDQFSVERPDGSNFTLKIRSTKLEDSAMYFCAGGTGRNEKLFFGSGTQLSVL.

This chain connects TRBV6-1 to TRBJ1-2, with D tentatively TRBD1 (6 bases). Germline V gene data show CDR1 as MNHNS and CDR2 as SASEGT. V was pared by 6 bases and J by 0 bases, with 11 bases between. The CDR3 has 14 residues. As DNA, the CDR3 is TGTGCCAGCAGGCGACAGGCCACTAACTATGGCTACACCTTC. Its protein product is CASRRQATNYGYTF.

The V gene is TRBV28, the J gene TRBJ1-2; the match to TRBD1 covers 8 bases. Germline V lookup: CDR1 MDHEN, CDR2 SYDVKM. The CDR3 spans 15 residues. V dropped 2 bases and J dropped 6; count of bases not matched to a gene: 8. The CDR3 protein is CASSLPDQGAHGYTF. DNA for the CDR3: TGTGCCAGCAGTTTACCCGACCAGGGGGCGCATGGCTACACCTTC.

This chain connects TRBV27 to TRBJ1-2; possible D gene TRBD1, 5 bases. The CDR3 is 12 amino acids. Trimming stripped 4 bases from V and 12 bases from J, with 15 bases between. CDR1 is MNHEY, CDR2 SMNVEV, per germline (reference sequence). For the CDR3, the DNA is TGTGCCAGCAGTTCACTCGGGGGGTTTAACACCTTC. Encoded protein: CASSSLGGFNTF.

A single count supports this clone. This chain links TRBV7-9 with TRBJ2-1; D gene unclear. The CDR3 extends over 11 amino acids. Germline CDR1 SEHNR, CDR2 FQNEAQ (reference sequence). V was trimmed by 5 bases and J by 8 bases, leaving 7 bases between them. Here the CDR3 DNA reads TGTGCCAGCAGCCCTTCCCATGAGCAGTTCTTC. It codes for CASSPSHEQFF.

The chain carries TRBV7-7 and TRBJ2-2, with a possible D match to TRBD2 (7 bases). Between the trimmed V and J ends, which lost 4 bases and 2 bases, there was a span of 20 bases. This CDR3 contains 18 residues. Per germline, CDR1 SSHAT and CDR2 FNYEAQ (reference sequence). The CDR3 DNA is TGTGCCAGCAGCTCCGCCTCGGGGGCGGGGGTCAACACCGGGGAGCTGTTTTTT. Encoded protein: CASSSASGAGVNTGELFF.

This rearrangement joins TRBV5-1 to TRBJ2-7; D remains ambiguous. From germline, CDR1 is SGHRS and CDR2 YFSETQ. This CDR3 is 14 amino acids long. Trimming pared 0 bases from V and 0 bases from J, leaving 7 bases between. In DNA, the CDR3 is TGCGCCAGCAGCTTGGATATCCGCTCCTACGAGCAGTACTTC. Protein: CASSLDIRSYEQYF.

The V call is TRBV7-2, the J call TRBJ2-1; D is unclear. V was shortened by 5 bases and J by 1 base, with 12 bases between the two germline ends. Per the germline V gene, CDR1 is SGHTA and CDR2 is FQGNSA. The CDR3 runs to 15 residues. The CDR3: CASSPDARSYNEQFF. DNA for the CDR3: TGTGCCAGCAGCCCTGACGCGCGGTCCTACAATGAGCAGTTCTTC.

This clone was picked up a small number of times. This sequence joins TRBV18 and TRBJ2-5; the match to TRBD1 covers 7 bases. CDR1 and CDR2 (germline): KGHSH, LQKENI. The CDR3 loop spans 17 amino acids. Losses at the gene ends were 3 bases for V and 2 bases for J; bases not matched to a gene: 12. In DNA form, the CDR3 reads TGTGCCAGCTCACCCGGACTGACAGGGAGTGTACAAGAGACCCAGTACTTC. Translating gives CASSPGLTGSVQETQYF.

V is TRBV5-4 and J is TRBJ2-5, with D unresolved. Per germline, CDR1 SGHNT and CDR2 YYREEE (reference sequence). Trimming took off 2 bases at V and 4 bases at J, with 3 bases between the two ends. The CDR3 contains 11 residues. In DNA, the CDR3 is TGTGCCAGCAGCTTCTCAGAGACCCAGTACTTC. Protein: CASSFSETQYF.

The rearrangement uses TRBV29-1 and TRBJ1-2; maybe TRBD1 (5 bases). The germline V and J ends were trimmed by 5 bases and 1 base, with 11 bases remaining between them. Germline-derived CDR1 and CDR2 are SQVTM and ANQGSEA. There are 13 residues in the CDR3. The CDR3: CSVSGGFNYGYTF. The CDR3 nucleotides read TGCAGCGTTTCCGGGGGATTTAACTATGGCTACACCTTC. The full variable domain, its missing parts supplied by reference TRBV29-1 and TRBJ1-2, is SAVISQKPSRDICQRGTSLTIQCQVDSQVTMMFWYRQQPGQSLTLIATANQGSEATYESGFVIDKFPISRPNLTFSTLTVSNMSPEDSSIYLCSVSGGFNYGYTFGSGTRLTVV.

Only a few counts were recorded for this clone. This chain uses TRBV6-5 with TRBJ2-7, with 9 bases identical to TRBD2. CDR3 size: 16 residues. Trimming took 1 base from V and 1 from J; bases not matched to a gene: 5. CDR1 is MNHEY and CDR2 is SVGAGI in the germline V gene. The CDR3 here is CASSYFPSGDSYEQYF. CDR3 sequence (DNA): TGTGCCAGCAGTTACTTCCCTAGCGGGGATTCCTACGAGCAGTACTTC.

V is TRBV5-1 and J is TRBJ2-6, with D perhaps TRBD1 (7 bases). CDR3 size: 14 residues. The V end was cut by 6 bases, the J end by 3 bases, with 10 bases between. Per the germline V gene, CDR1 is SGHRS and CDR2 is YFSETQ. The CDR3 sequence: CASNRGGGANVLTF. CDR3 nucleotides: TGCGCCAGCAACAGGGGAGGTGGGGCCAACGTCCTGACTTTC. Supplemented by reference TRBV5-1 and TRBJ2-6, the full variable domain reads KAGVTQTPRYLIKTRGQQVTLSCSPISGHRSVSWYQQTPGQGLQFLFEYFSETQRNKGNFPGRFSGRQFSNSRSEMNVSTLELGDSALYLCASNRGGGANVLTFGAGSRLTVL.

J is TRBJ2-5 and V is TRBV2; 8 bases agree with TRBD2. The junction had 8 bases not matched to a gene; V was cut back by 3 bases and J by 5 bases. Germline V gives CDR1 SNHLY, CDR2 FYNNEI. The CDR3 totals 15 residues. CDR3 loop: CASSDPWRGVETQYF. The CDR3 nucleotides are TGTGCCAGCAGTGACCCCTGGCGGGGGGTGGAGACCCAGTACTTC.